This T cell receptor (beta chain) was documented in a study of vaccination and CD4 T cells after COVID-19. Trimming took 6 bases from V and 8 from J; bases not matched to a gene: 9. CDR3 length: 15 residues. The germline V gene has CDR1 MNHNS and CDR2 SASEGT. Cultured CD4+ T cells had their DNA profiled by the Oncomine TCR Beta short-read assay. Each CDR3 protein is one row after TCRdb ran MiXCR on the PCR reads. The repertoire includes about 9,600 distinct CDR3 sequences, around 38% of them detected once, and around 12% sits in the top ten. Described treatment: approximately nine-day PBMC culture with coronavirus spike peptide pools or control peptides (ViraFEST assay). Researchers collected the unexposed donor's CD4+ T cells before the COVID-19 pandemic (2011-2018). With regard to this clonotype: The antigen is undetermined.

The specimen was CD4+ T cells from blood, cultured in vitro. The chain recombines TRBV6-1 with TRBJ2-5; TRBD2 aligns across 13 bases. The receptor comes from a human donor in good health. CDR3 sequence: CASREGTSGAITQYF. The CDR3, as DNA: TGTGCCAGCAGAGAGGGGACTAGCGGGGCAATCACCCAGTACTTC.